These 14 T cell receptor beta chains share one sample of origin, sequenced in a study of cytomegalovirus exposure and HLA in healthy donors. Primers included in the PCR were 60 Vbeta and 13 Jbeta primers. Sequencing used immunoSEQ multiplex PCR; TCRdb keeps in-frame clones, though not all of them. The data show 200,000 to 300,000 clones, with just under 85% seen just once and roughly 2% held by the top ten. The sample consisted of PBMCs. These receptors originate from a woman aged 40 to 50 in good health and CMV-seropositive.

This chain uses TRBV11-1 with TRBJ2-5; no definite D call. The J call could be wrong; TRBJ2-7 is a better fit for the DNA end. Germline-derived CDR1 and CDR2 are SGHAT and FQDESV (reference sequence). CDR3 length: 15 amino acids. The CDR3 DNA reads as TGTGCCAGCAGCTTAGCGCTGATGGGCCCCTACGAGCAGTACTTC. It translates to CASSLALMGPYEQYF.

The CDR3 DNA reads TGTGCCAGCAGCTTGGGACAGGGGGGCTACGAGCAGTACTTC. Amino acid sequence: CASSLGQGGYEQYF. This chain joins TRBV7-6 and TRBJ2-7, with 11 nucleotides matching TRBD1. Germline V gene sequence: CDR1 SGHVS, CDR2 FNYEAQ. V lost 3 bases and J lost 3; bases outside the gene matches: 1. CDR3 length equals 14 residues.

V usage is TRBV25-1 and J usage is TRBJ1-2; 11 bases align to TRBD1. The length of the CDR3 is 17 residues. Germline assignment: CDR1 MGHDK and CDR2 SYGVNS. Trimming took 3 bases from V and 3 from J; bases not matched to a gene: 9. Written as DNA, the CDR3 is TGTGCCAGCAGTGAGACCGGACAGGGGGCTCTTCACTATGGCTACACCTTC. Amino acid sequence: CASSETGQGALHYGYTF.

A few counts support this clone. This chain joins TRBV23-1 and TRBJ2-6; unclear D gene. TRBV23-1 is flagged as an ORF with uncertain function. Trimming took off 11 bases at V and 0 bases at J, with 17 bases between the two ends. The CDR3 extends over 16 amino acids. CDR3 region: CAARKLLSSGANVLTF. In nucleotides, the CDR3 is TGCGCCGCAAGGAAGCTACTAAGCTCTGGGGCCAACGTCCTGACTTTC.

This chain connects TRBV29-1 to TRBJ2-7; D might be TRBD2 (7 bases). CDR1 and CDR2 (germline): SQVTM, ANQGSEA. The CDR3 consists of 13 residues. Trimming stripped 8 bases from V and 4 bases from J, with 18 bases between. The CDR3 here is CSLGRGGRYEQYF. CDR3 nucleotide sequence: TGCAGCCTTGGGAGGGGGGGGAGATACGAGCAGTACTTC.

This clone was seen more than once but under ten times. The chain is built from TRBV2 and TRBJ2-1; TRBD2 aligns across 13 bases. The CDR3 extends over 17 amino acids. Germline CDR1 reads SNHLY; CDR2 reads FYNNEI. V lost 4 bases and J lost 9; bases outside the gene matches: 12. CDR3 sequence reads: CASSGTSGSRLIGEQFF. As DNA, the CDR3 is TGTGCCAGCAGTGGGACTAGCGGGAGTAGGTTGATAGGTGAGCAGTTCTTC. The full variable domain, rest sourced from reference TRBV2 and TRBJ2-1, is EPEVTQTPSHQVTQMGQEVILRCVPISNHLYFYWYRQILGQKVEFLVSFYNNEISEKSEIFDDQFSVERPDGSNFTLKIRSTKLEDSAMYFCASSGTSGSRLIGEQFFGPGTRLTVL.

J is TRBJ2-3 and V is TRBV15; TRBD1 matches at 8 bases. Germline CDR1 and CDR2: LNHNV and YYDKDF (reference sequence). Germline trimming cut 0 bases from V and 2 bases from J; bases unmatched to any gene: 10. The CDR3 length is 18 residues. CDR3 sequence reads: CATSRDGRTGRFTDTQYF. In DNA, the CDR3 is TGTGCCACCAGCAGAGATGGAAGGACAGGGCGCTTCACAGATACGCAGTATTTT.

The rearrangement uses TRBV4-2 and TRBJ2-2, with 10 nucleotides matching TRBD2. J gave up 1 base and V 3 bases, and 5 bases lay outside the gene matches. The germline V gene has CDR1 LGHNA and CDR2 YNFKEQ. This CDR3 is 17 amino acids long. This CDR3 reads CASSQVGTSENTGELFF. Here the CDR3 DNA reads TGTGCCAGCAGCCAGGTCGGGACTAGCGAGAACACCGGGGAGCTGTTTTTT.

The CDR3 DNA reads as TGCGCCAGCAGCCAAGAGGGCATCTATGGCTACACCTTC. It codes for CASSQEGIYGYTF. The genes are TRBV4-1 and TRBJ1-2; unclear D gene. Germline V gene data show CDR1 as MGHRA and CDR2 as YSYEKL. The CDR3 runs to 13 residues. The V end was cut by 0 bases, the J end by 4 bases, with 6 bases between.

This clone was picked up a small number of times. V gene TRBV10-3 combines with J gene TRBJ1-6; no firm D call. The CDR3 is 14 residues long. CDR1 is ENHRY and CDR2 is SYGVKD in the germline V gene. Trimming cost V 6 bases and J 7 bases, with 13 bases left between them. The CDR3 loop is CAIRPADGNSPLHF. DNA of the CDR3: TGTGCCATCAGACCTGCTGACGGGAATTCACCCCTCCACTTT.

This chain uses TRBV29-1 with TRBJ2-7, with 9 bases fitting TRBD2. This CDR3 comprises 16 residues. Germline V CDR1 and CDR2: SQVTM, ANQGSEA. V lost 3 bases and J lost 4; bases outside the gene matches: 13. The CDR3 here is CSVDHPTVAGAYEQYF. The CDR3 nucleotides are TGCAGCGTTGATCACCCAACGGTAGCGGGAGCTTACGAGCAGTACTTC.

This clone appeared once. The CDR3: CASSRGNTEAFF. CDR3 nucleotide sequence: TGTGCCAGCAGCCGGGGGAACACTGAAGCTTTCTTT. V is TRBV11-2 and J is TRBJ1-1; no reliable D call. Germline CDR1 reads SGHAT; CDR2 reads FQNNGV. This CDR3 comprises 12 residues. V was cut by 5 bases and J by 1 base, with 5 bases left in between.

The rearrangement joins TRBV18 to TRBJ2-7; D is perhaps TRBD1 (6 bases). The CDR3 has 14 amino acids. From germline, CDR1 is KGHSH and CDR2 LQKENI. Trimming shortened V by 4 bases and J by 5 bases, and 15 bases separated the two germline ends. In DNA, the CDR3 is TGTGCCAGCTCACAAGCCGGGACAATGAACGAGCAGTACTTC. Protein sequence: CASSQAGTMNEQYF.

The chain uses TRBV7-3 and TRBJ2-1; 16 bases agree with TRBD2. V was pared by 2 bases and J by 8 bases, with 9 bases of the junction left unmatched. The CDR3 sequence is 18 residues long. Germline V gives CDR1 SGHTA, CDR2 FQGTGA. Here the CDR3 reads CASSLGGTSGRAGDEQFF. DNA of the CDR3: TGTGCCAGCAGCTTAGGGGGGACTAGCGGGAGGGCCGGGGATGAGCAGTTCTTC.